This TCR beta chain is from a study of cytomegalovirus exposure and HLA in healthy donors. Trimming removed 0 bases from V and 3 bases from J, with 9 bases in between. This CDR3 has 14 residues. CDR1 is SGHNT, CDR2 YYREEE, per germline (reference sequence). Some clones are missing from TCRdb's copy, which holds only in-frame ones; the method was immunoSEQ multiplex PCR. The sample has about 200,000 clones, around 87% seen once; the top ten hold roughly 2%. Sample: PBMCs. This clonotype was obtained from a woman aged 18-29 years in good health and CMV-seropositive. The J gene is TRBJ1-2, the V gene TRBV5-4; tentative D call: TRBD1 (5 bases). CDR3 region: CASSLEAGYYGYTF. As DNA, the CDR3 is TGTGCCAGCAGCTTGGAGGCAGGGTACTATGGCTACACCTTC.